The 18 T cell receptor beta chains below all came from one sample that was sequenced in a study of technical replicates of blood from a handful of donors. Assay: immunoSEQ multiplex PCR; the TCRdb copy retains only in-frame clones and omits some. This table has tens of thousands of clones, around 94% appearing once. The sequenced sample was T cells isolated from PBMCs. The receptors here all came from a human donor in good health.

V and J are TRBV18 and TRBJ1-5; a possible D gene is TRBD1 (6 bases). The CDR3 totals 13 residues. Trimming took 5 bases from V and 5 from J, leaving 10 bases between them. The germline V gene encodes CDR1 KGHSH and CDR2 LQKENI. The CDR3 here is CASSGGGDQPQHF. Written as DNA, the CDR3 is TGTGCCAGCTCAGGGGGGGGCGATCAGCCCCAGCATTTT.

This chain connects TRBV6-1 to TRBJ2-2, with 14 bases fitting TRBD2. The CDR3 is 15 residues long. The ends lost 10 bases at V and 8 bases at J; junction bases unmatched: 9. CDR1 is MNHNS and CDR2 is SASEGT in the germline V gene. CDR3 sequence (DNA): TGTGCCACCCCGACTAGCGGGAGGGCGGCGGGGGAGCTGTTTTTT. This gives the protein CATPTSGRAAGELFF.

V and J are TRBV6-6 and TRBJ2-1; possible D gene TRBD2, 5 bases. Germline V CDR1 and CDR2: MNHNY, SVGAGI (reference sequence). Trimming took off 6 bases at V and 10 bases at J, with 13 bases between the two ends. This CDR3 spans 12 amino acids. The CDR3 region has the DNA TGTGCCAGCAGCTCACATAGCGAAGAGCAGTTCTTC. Protein sequence: CASSSHSEEQFF.

CDR3 coding DNA: TGTGCCATCAGTGGTGGGACAACTACCTACAATGAGCAGTTCTTC. Protein sequence: CAISGGTTTYNEQFF. The chain uses TRBV10-3 and TRBJ2-1; TRBD1 is a possible D gene (6 bases). Germline V gives CDR1 ENHRY, CDR2 SYGVKD. The CDR3 sequence is 15 residues long. Trimming shortened V by 4 bases and J by 2 bases, and 12 bases separated the two germline ends.

The gene calls are TRBV4-1 and TRBJ2-1; 10 positions match TRBD2. Germline assignment: CDR1 MGHRA and CDR2 YSYEKL. Losses at the gene ends were 2 bases for V and 2 bases for J; bases not matched to a gene: 0. The CDR3 is made up of 15 amino acids. CDR3 amino acids: CASSQLAGAYNEQFF. The CDR3 DNA is TGCGCCAGCAGCCAACTAGCGGGGGCCTACAATGAGCAGTTCTTC.

The V gene is TRBV6-6, the J gene TRBJ2-7; possibly TRBD2 for D (6 bases). Trimming left V 0 bases short and J 4 bases short, with 13 bases between. Germline CDR1 MNHNY, CDR2 SVGAGI (reference sequence). The CDR3 runs 15 residues. As DNA, the CDR3 is TGTGCCAGCAGTTACTCTCACGGGGGTCATTACGAGCAGTACTTC. It yields the protein CASSYSHGGHYEQYF.

This sequence joins TRBV5-1 and TRBJ2-4, with a weak D call TRBD1 (5 bases). V dropped 3 bases and J dropped 2 bases, with 9 bases sitting between them. CDR3 length: 14 residues. The V gene's germline CDR1 is SGHRS and CDR2 YFSETQ. CDR3 residues: CASSYDSSKNIQYF. CDR3 in DNA: TGCGCCAGCAGCTACGACAGTTCCAAAAACATTCAGTACTTC. Full variable domain (outside the CDR3, taken from reference TRBV5-1 and TRBJ2-4): KAGVTQTPRYLIKTRGQQVTLSCSPISGHRSVSWYQQTPGQGLQFLFEYFSETQRNKGNFPGRFSGRQFSNSRSEMNVSTLELGDSALYLCASSYDSSKNIQYFGAGTRLSVL.

The V and J genes are TRBV7-2 and TRBJ1-1; possibly TRBD1 for D (5 bases). The V end lost 1 base, the J end lost 1 base, and 22 bases lay between the germline ends. In germline, CDR1 is SGHTA, CDR2 FQGNSA. CDR3 length equals 19 residues. CDR3 DNA sequence: TGTGCCAGCAGCTTAGAGGCAAGAAGGGCAGGGCAGGGGAACACTGAAGCTTTCTTT. Its protein is CASSLEARRAGQGNTEAFF.

This clone was seen once. V and J are TRBV5-1 and TRBJ1-2; 8 bases fit TRBD1. V lost 3 bases to trimming and J lost 6 bases; unmatched junction nucleotides: 4. CDR1 SGHRS and CDR2 YFSETQ come from the germline V gene. The CDR3 is made up of 13 amino acids. CDR3 in DNA: TGCGCCAGCAGCTCGACAGGGGTGAATGGCTACACCTTC. Translating it yields CASSSTGVNGYTF.

CDR3 DNA: TGTGCCAGCTCACCACAAGCTTCCTGGCTAGCGGGGATAGATACGCAGTATTTT. Amino acids: CASSPQASWLAGIDTQYF. V and J are TRBV18 and TRBJ2-3; the match to TRBD2 covers 9 bases. From germline, CDR1 is KGHSH and CDR2 LQKENI. This CDR3 spans 18 amino acids. J was trimmed by 5 bases and V by 1 base; bases with no gene match: 13. Supplemented by reference TRBV18 and TRBJ2-3, the full variable domain reads NAGVMQNPRHLVRRRGQEARLRCSPMKGHSHVYWYRQLPEEGLKFMVYLQKENIIDESGMPKERFSAEFPKEGPSILRIQQVVRGDSAAYFCASSPQASWLAGIDTQYFGPGTRLTVL.

For this clone: The identical CDR3 is also encoded by other nucleotide sequences in the sample. This chain uses TRBV5-1 with TRBJ2-1, with TRBD2 identical over 9 bases. The V gene's germline CDR1 is SGHRS and CDR2 YFSETQ. Unmatched junction bases numbered 2, after V lost 0 bases and J lost 4 bases. The CDR3 runs 15 residues. CDR3 DNA: TGCGCCAGCAGCTTGGGGCTAGCGGGGTACAATGAGCAGTTCTTC. Its translation is CASSLGLAGYNEQFF.

The chain couples TRBV12-2 to TRBJ1-1. TRBV12-2 is a documented pseudogene. CDR3 size: 13 residues. In nucleotides, the CDR3 is TGTGCAAGTCGCTTAATCCGGAACACTGAAGCTTTCTTT. This translates into CASRLIRNTEAFF.

The rearrangement joins TRBV6-5 to TRBJ2-5; D ambiguous. The CDR3 consists of 16 residues. The V end was cut by 0 bases, the J end by 5 bases, with 16 bases between. CDR1 is MNHEY, CDR2 SVGAGI, per germline. The CDR3 sequence is CASSYSMSAAEETQYF. CDR3 in DNA: TGTGCCAGCAGTTACTCGATGTCTGCGGCGGAGGAGACCCAGTACTTC.

This chain joins TRBV28 and TRBJ2-7; 7 nucleotides match TRBD1. Trimming took 4 bases from V and 4 from J; bases not matched to a gene: 7. The CDR3 runs 14 residues. In germline, CDR1 is MDHEN, CDR2 SYDVKM. The CDR3 sequence: CASSSGQAPYEQYF. The CDR3 DNA is TGTGCCAGCAGTTCTGGACAGGCCCCATACGAGCAGTACTTC.

This chain connects TRBV29-1 to TRBJ1-2; D is undetermined. The CDR3 runs 13 residues. The ends were cut back, 3 bases at V and 3 bases at J, with 11 bases in the middle. CDR1 and CDR2 (germline): SQVTM, ANQGSEA. The CDR3 bases are TGCAGCGTTGATGCAGGAGGGTACTATGGCTACACCTTC. This translates into CSVDAGGYYGYTF.

This rearrangement joins TRBV5-1 to TRBJ1-2; 11 bases map to TRBD1. The CDR3 is made up of 14 amino acids. V trimming: 4 bases; J trimming: 7 bases; junction bases outside the gene matches: 6. Germline-derived CDR1 and CDR2 are SGHRS and YFSETQ. CDR3 sequence reads: CASSPSGTGGGYTF. In nucleotides, the CDR3 is TGCGCCAGCAGCCCGTCCGGGACAGGGGGTGGCTACACCTTC.

This chain uses TRBV5-4 with TRBJ2-3, with D tentatively TRBD2 (6 bases). Germline V gene lookup returns CDR1 SGHNT and CDR2 YYREEE (reference sequence). V was shortened by 4 bases and J by 2 bases, with 17 bases between the two germline ends. This CDR3 comprises 16 residues. The CDR3: CASSGWRGNPTDTQYF. The DNA of the CDR3 is TGTGCCAGCAGCGGGTGGAGGGGAAACCCCACAGATACGCAGTATTTT.

The chain links TRBV19 to TRBJ2-2; no definite D call. Germline V gene data show CDR1 as LNHDA and CDR2 as SQIVND (reference sequence). V dropped 7 bases and J dropped 6 bases, with 15 bases sitting between them. This CDR3 has 14 amino acids. The CDR3 DNA sequence: TGTGCCAGTACATTACTGGGCTTCCCCGGGGAGCTGTTTTTT. Residues: CASTLLGFPGELFF.